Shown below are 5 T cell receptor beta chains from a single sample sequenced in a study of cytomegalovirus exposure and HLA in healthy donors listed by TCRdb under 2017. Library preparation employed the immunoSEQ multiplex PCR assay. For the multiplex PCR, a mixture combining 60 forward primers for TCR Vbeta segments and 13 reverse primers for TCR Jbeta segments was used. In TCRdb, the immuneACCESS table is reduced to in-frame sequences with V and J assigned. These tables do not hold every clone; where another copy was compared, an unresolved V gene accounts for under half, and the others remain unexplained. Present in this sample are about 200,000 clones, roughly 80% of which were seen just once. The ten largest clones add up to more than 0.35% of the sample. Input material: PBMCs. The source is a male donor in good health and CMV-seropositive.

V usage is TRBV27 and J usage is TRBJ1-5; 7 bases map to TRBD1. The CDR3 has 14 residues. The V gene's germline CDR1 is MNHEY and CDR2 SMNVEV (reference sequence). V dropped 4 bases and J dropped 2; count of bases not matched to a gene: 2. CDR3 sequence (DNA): TGTGCCAGCAGTTCAGGACAGGGCAATCAGCCCCAGCATTTT. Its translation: CASSSGQGNQPQHF.

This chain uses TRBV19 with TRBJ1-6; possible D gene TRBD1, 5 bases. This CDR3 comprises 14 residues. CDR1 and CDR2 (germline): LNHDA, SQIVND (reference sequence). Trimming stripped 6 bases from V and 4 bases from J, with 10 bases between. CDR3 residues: CASRWGGYNSPLHF. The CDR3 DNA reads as TGTGCCAGTAGGTGGGGGGGGTATAATTCACCCCTCCACTTT.

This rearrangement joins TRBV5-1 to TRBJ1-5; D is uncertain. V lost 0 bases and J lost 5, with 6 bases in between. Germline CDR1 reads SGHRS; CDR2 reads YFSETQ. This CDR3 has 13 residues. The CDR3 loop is CASSLGEYQPQHF. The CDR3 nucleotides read TGCGCCAGCAGCTTGGGAGAATATCAGCCCCAGCATTTT.

The CDR3 protein is CASSQGLAGGTETQYF. The CDR3, as DNA: TGCGCCAGCAGCCAGGGACTAGCGGGAGGAACTGAGACCCAGTACTTC. The genes are TRBV5-1 and TRBJ2-5, with 15 bases that match TRBD2. Germline V CDR1 and CDR2: SGHRS, YFSETQ. After removal of 4 bases from V and 5 bases from J, the junction contained 6 bases not matched to a gene. The CDR3 is 16 residues long.

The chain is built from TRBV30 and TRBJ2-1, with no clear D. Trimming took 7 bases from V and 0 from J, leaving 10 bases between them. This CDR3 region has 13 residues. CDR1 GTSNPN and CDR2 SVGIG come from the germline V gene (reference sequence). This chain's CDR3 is CALIRASYNEQFF. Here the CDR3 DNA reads TGTGCCTTAATTAGAGCCTCCTACAATGAGCAGTTCTTC.